This entry describes one TCR beta chain. The entry originates in a study of T-cell reconstitution after alpha-beta-depleted transplantation in children. Unique molecular identifiers were used to barcode this TCRbeta library. TCRdb re-analysed the PCR reads in MiXCR, keeping a single row per CDR3 protein. The profile shows 200,000 to 250,000 distinct CDR3 sequences, about 12% of them singletons. This CDR3 has 14 amino acids. Trimming pared 5 bases from V and 4 bases from J, leaving 13 bases between. From germline, CDR1 is SGHNT and CDR2 YENEEA. The rearrangement links TRBV11-3 to TRBJ2-3; weak D call: TRBD2 (5 bases). The sequence was collected from a human donor who donated a stem cell graft to a child with acute lymphoblastic leukemia. The sample consisted of PBMCs from the stem cell graft donor, taken from the stem cell graft. CDR3 loop: CASSPDSAPDTQYF. CDR3 DNA sequence: TGTGCCAGCAGCCCGGACTCGGCGCCAGATACGCAGTATTTT.